This T cell receptor beta chain originates from a study of naive and memory T cell subsets (TCRdb year 2017). Turning to the overall study: In the figure summarizing the skin biopsy and whole blood samples, ten or so blood donors, 7 tuberculin skin test biopsies and 3 saline control biopsies were reported. PCR2 was typically performed as a SYBR Green qPCR that was stopped at a set threshold, although end-point PCR (around 6 cycles) could be used instead for low-input samples.

Libraries were constructed by 5' RACE. The ligated cDNA was amplified in four rounds of PCR with nested alpha and beta constant region primers together with the SP2 primer. For the blood and skin samples, TCR RNA was reverse transcribed with SuperScript IV using primers for the alpha and beta constant regions. Using T4 RNA ligase 1, an oligonucleotide carrying both the Illumina SP2 primer and a UMI was ligated onto the 3' end of the cDNA. The 12-nucleotide UMI consisted of two random hexamers with an eight-base spacer between the hexamers to prevent hairpin formation. From the second PCR onward, TCR alpha and beta chain libraries were processed separately and dual indexed for multiplexing. After pooling, the indexed libraries were analyzed by capillary electrophoresis and sequenced on either an Illumina MiSeq or NextSeq. PhiX DNA at about 5-8% was spiked into libraries to increase base diversity and improve cluster recognition. The original pipeline was this. Demultiplexor pulled UMIs out of read 2, joined the UMIs with the TCR sequence from read 1, and separated reads according to sample indices. V and J genes and V-J junctions were identified by Decombinator, which gave every TCR a five-part identifier that included V and J deletions. Collapsinator used UMIs to correct sequencing errors and PCR amplification heterogeneity, yielding UMI-based abundance per TCR. Identifiers were converted to nucleotide sequence by CDR3Translator and translated to amino acids, and CDR3 regions were extracted on the basis of terminal motifs. Error-corrected counts of alpha and beta TCRs from blood and skin were compared after being normalized to the amount of input RNA. TCRdb handled the public reads itself, with Q25 trimming in fastp and clone calling in MiXCR, and kept productive beta chains. Rows matching on CDR3 protein sequence are summarized as one entry with the most common DNA and genes. The V and J calls come from TCRdb's annotation, not from the publication. The sample table holds roughly 60,000 distinct CDR3 sequences, of which 5.5% to 8.5% were seen once. The ten largest clones represent 9.7% of the sample.

This clonotype was seen a handful of times. Its antigen remains unidentified. Base qualities are not at hand, and no much larger clone is one base apart. Overall results and qualifications from the work: The RNA-based method was acknowledged as potentially sensitive to TCR transcript changes with T cell activation and differentiation.

The study reported a robust and sensitive protocol to amplify, sequence and analyze TCRs, based on 3' ligation of a UMI-containing oligonucleotide to TCR cDNA. For whole blood analysis, approximately 2.4 ml of peripheral blood was collected from healthy adult volunteers into Tempus tubes, and RNA was extracted following the manufacturer's instructions. Before reverse transcription, total RNA that had not been cell sorted was treated with RQ1 DNase, with a target input of 1 to 1000 ng. Skin biopsy and whole blood libraries were made to test pipeline robustness in samples where T cells form a minority population. This clonotype was sampled from a male donor in good health.

The sequenced DNA is TGCGCCAGCAGCTTGCTGGGACAGTATCAAGAGACCCAGTACTTC. Its protein reads: CASSLLGQYQETQYF. The rearrangement combines TRBV5-1 with TRBJ2-5, with TRBD1 identical over 7 junction bases. The CDR3 starts with the cysteine, ends with the phenylalanine, and has 15 residues. Of the read, only the CDR3 DNA is kept; its 45 bases are in frame from base 1. Trimming takes 1 base off V and 2 bases off J; junction bases not matched to a gene: 5. As encoded in the germline V gene, CDR1 is SGHRS while CDR2 is YFSETQ.